One sample yielded the 24 T cell receptor beta chains listed below, sequenced in a study of blood T cell repertoires in COVID-19. The data were produced by immunoSEQ multiplex PCR, yet TCRdb's version contains in-frame clones alone and is incomplete. Here the sample spans tens of thousands of clones, 80% being singletons. The sample comprised peripheral blood. The source of these receptors is a man between 65 and 79 years old who had recovered from COVID-19.

J is TRBJ2-3 and V is TRBV5-6, with 8 bases aligning to TRBD2. This CDR3 has 16 residues. The germline V gene encodes CDR1 SGHDT and CDR2 YYEEEE. V dropped 0 bases and J dropped 0; count of bases not matched to a gene: 3. The CDR3 loop is CASSLGASGSTDTQYF. The CDR3 bases are TGTGCCAGCAGCTTGGGGGCTAGCGGGAGCACAGATACGCAGTATTTT.

The V and J genes are TRBV10-3 and TRBJ1-1; TRBD1 is a possible D gene (5 bases). The CDR3 is 14 residues long. Trimming cost V 4 bases and J 2 bases, with 11 bases left between them. Germline V CDR1 and CDR2: ENHRY, SYGVKD. The CDR3 DNA reads as TGTGCCATCAGTGGTGGCAGGGCCAACACTGAAGCTTTCTTT. This gives the protein CAISGGRANTEAFF.

The genes are TRBV10-3 and TRBJ1-1, with D hard to call. CDR3 length: 14 residues. The germline V gene encodes CDR1 ENHRY and CDR2 SYGVKD. The V end lost 6 bases, the J end lost 1 base, and 12 bases lay between the germline ends. The CDR3 nucleotides are TGTGCCATCAGACCCATCGGGGAGAACACTGAAGCTTTCTTT. It specifies CAIRPIGENTEAFF.

The gene calls are TRBV11-3 and TRBJ2-3; 7 bases agree with TRBD2. This CDR3 is 16 amino acids long. J lost 2 bases, V lost 1 base, and 6 bases had no gene match. From germline, CDR1 is SGHNT and CDR2 YENEEA. CDR3 sequence: CASSLGSLADTDTQYF. CDR3 DNA: TGTGCCAGCAGCTTAGGTTCGCTAGCGGACACAGATACGCAGTATTTT.

The chain carries TRBV27 and TRBJ1-2; 8 nucleotides align to TRBD1. The CDR3 is made up of 17 amino acids. CDR1 and CDR2 from the germline V gene are MNHEY and SMNVEV (reference sequence). The junction had 18 bases not matched to a gene; V was cut back by 8 bases and J by 4 bases. Written as DNA, the CDR3 is TGTGCCAGCGCACTCTTTGGGGGCTCCACAGGGGGCTATGGCTACACCTTC. It translates to CASALFGGSTGGYGYTF.

This rearrangement joins TRBV7-9 to TRBJ2-7; TRBD1 aligns across 9 bases. Per germline, CDR1 SEHNR and CDR2 FQNEAQ (reference sequence). V dropped 5 bases and J dropped 5; count of bases not matched to a gene: 7. CDR3 length equals 14 residues. The CDR3 reads CASSTRDRVNEQYF. As DNA, the CDR3 is TGTGCCAGCAGCACCCGGGACAGGGTAAACGAGCAGTACTTC.

This clone was observed a handful of times. J is TRBJ2-7 and V is TRBV7-2, with D unclear. Germline CDR1 is SGHTA and CDR2 is FQGNSA. The V and J ends lost 1 base and 3 bases respectively, with 10 bases between them. CDR3 length equals 14 residues. The CDR3 loop reads CASSLESGYYEQYF. CDR3 coding DNA: TGTGCCAGCAGCTTAGAGTCAGGTTACTACGAGCAGTACTTC.

The J gene is TRBJ2-3, the V gene TRBV19, with 8 nucleotides matching TRBD1. Trimming at V came to 7 bases and at J to 4 bases, leaving 4 bases not matched to a gene. The germline V gene has CDR1 LNHDA and CDR2 SQIVND (reference sequence). The CDR3 is made up of 13 amino acids. The CDR3 is CASIETGADTQYF. DNA of the CDR3: TGTGCCAGTATTGAGACAGGGGCAGATACGCAGTATTTT.

The V gene is TRBV19, the J gene TRBJ1-5, with 8 bases aligning to TRBD1. V lost 3 bases, J lost 2 bases, and 0 bases stayed unmatched. The CDR3 length is 14 residues. The germline V gene has CDR1 LNHDA and CDR2 SQIVND (reference sequence). The CDR3 sequence is CASSMTGGNQPQHF. The CDR3 DNA sequence: TGTGCCAGTAGTATGACAGGGGGCAATCAGCCCCAGCATTTT.

The chain combines TRBV14 with TRBJ2-1, with 14 bases fitting TRBD2. The length of the CDR3 is 18 residues. The trim removed 4 bases at V and 7 bases at J, leaving 12 bases unmatched. Germline CDR1 is SGHDN and CDR2 is FVKESK. CDR3 nucleotide sequence: TGTGCCAGCAGCCCGGGGACTAGCGGGAGTTGGGGTGTGAATGAGCAGTTCTTC. Protein sequence: CASSPGTSGSWGVNEQFF.

The chain uses TRBV6-4 and TRBJ2-3; D is possibly TRBD2 (6 bases). The V gene's germline CDR1 is MRHNA and CDR2 SNTAGT. The V end lost 3 bases, the J end lost 6 bases, and 16 bases lay between the germline ends. This CDR3 has 15 amino acids. The chain's CDR3 is CASSENGSPADTQYF. In nucleotides, the CDR3 is TGTGCCAGCAGTGAAAACGGGAGCCCCGCGGATACGCAGTATTTT.

The chain uses TRBV6-2 or TRBV6-3 and TRBJ2-7; tentative D call: TRBD2 (5 bases). Trimming removed 4 bases at V and 0 bases at J, with 10 bases between. Germline loops: CDR1 MNHEY, CDR2 SVGEGT. The CDR3 has 14 residues. DNA of the CDR3: TGTGCCAGCAGTTCGACTACCCGCTCCTACGAGCAGTACTTC. It specifies CASSSTTRSYEQYF.

The chain joins TRBV5-1 to TRBJ1-2; D gene unclear. The CDR3 totals 14 residues. V was shortened by 0 bases and J by 7 bases, with 13 bases between the two germline ends. Germline V CDR1 and CDR2: SGHRS, YFSETQ. CDR3 coding DNA: TGCGCCAGCAGCTTGGAGCCCCTTTCGAGTGGCTACACCTTC. This translates into CASSLEPLSSGYTF.

The sample holds a few counts of this clone. The CDR3 reads CASSLDSANYGYTF. CDR3 nucleotide sequence: TGTGCCAGCAGCTTAGACAGTGCTAACTATGGCTACACCTTC. The gene calls are TRBV5-4 and TRBJ1-2; D is possibly TRBD1 (5 bases). This CDR3 contains 14 residues. Germline values: CDR1 SGHNT, CDR2 YYREEE (reference sequence). Trimming removed 2 bases at V and 0 bases at J, with 8 bases between.

The CDR3 here is CASSLSRLAGGQVYQYF. The CDR3 region has the DNA TGCGCCAGCAGCTTGTCCCGACTAGCGGGAGGGCAGGTTTACCAGTACTTC. This rearrangement joins TRBV5-1 to TRBJ2-5, with TRBD2 identical over 14 bases. The V gene end was trimmed by 1 base and the J gene end by 10 bases; junction bases not matched to a gene: 12. The CDR3 runs to 17 residues. Germline CDR1 is SGHRS and CDR2 is YFSETQ.

J is TRBJ1-1 and V is TRBV10-3, with TRBD1 as a possible D gene (5 bases). The CDR3 spans 14 residues. Trimming pared 2 bases from V and 4 bases from J, leaving 11 bases between. Per germline, CDR1 ENHRY and CDR2 SYGVKD. CDR3 amino acids: CAISETDQGTEAFF. The CDR3, as DNA: TGTGCCATCAGTGAGACAGATCAGGGCACTGAAGCTTTCTTT.

The V gene is TRBV4-1, the J gene TRBJ2-1; TRBD2 aligns across 10 bases. The CDR3 length is 17 residues. After removal of 1 base from V and 7 bases from J, the junction contained 10 bases not matched to a gene. In germline, CDR1 is MGHRA, CDR2 YSYEKL. The chain's CDR3 is CASSQGWVAGGRNEQFF. The CDR3 region has the DNA TGCGCCAGCAGCCAAGGATGGGTAGCGGGAGGTAGGAATGAGCAGTTCTTC.

The chain links TRBV7-2 to TRBJ2-1; weak D call: TRBD1 (5 bases). The V gene lost 3 bases and the J gene lost 0 bases, with 9 bases spanning the gap. The CDR3 has 15 residues. Germline V gene data show CDR1 as SGHTA and CDR2 as FQGNSA. Here the CDR3 reads CASSLYRSSYNEQFF. In nucleotides, the CDR3 is TGTGCCAGCAGCTTGTACAGGAGCTCCTACAATGAGCAGTTCTTC. Drawing the rest from reference TRBV7-2 and TRBJ2-1, the complete variable domain is GAGVSQSPSNKVTEKGKDVELRCDPISGHTALYWYRQSLGQGLEFLIYFQGNSAPDKSGLPSDRFSAERTGGSVSTLTIQRTQQEDSAVYLCASSLYRSSYNEQFFGPGTRLTVL.

The genes are TRBV24-1 and TRBJ2-3; 7 nucleotides align to TRBD2. This CDR3 is 16 amino acids long. Germline trimming cut 5 bases from V and 4 bases from J; bases unmatched to any gene: 11. Germline CDR1 and CDR2: KGHDR and SFDVKD. The CDR3 region is CATSGVGGRAADTQYF. CDR3 DNA sequence: TGTGCCACCAGTGGGGTTGGGGGGAGGGCGGCAGATACGCAGTATTTT.

This rearrangement joins TRBV15 to TRBJ2-1; D remains unclear. V was cut by 2 bases and J by 6 bases, with 8 bases left in between. The germline gives CDR1 LNHNV, CDR2 YYDKDF (reference sequence). The CDR3 spans 13 residues. The CDR3 protein is CATSRTTGNEQFF. CDR3 coding DNA: TGTGCCACCAGCAGAACGACGGGCAATGAGCAGTTCTTC.

This clone was observed a handful of times. V gene TRBV9 combines with J gene TRBJ2-7; TRBD2 matches 16 bases. This CDR3 has 15 amino acids. J was trimmed by 7 bases and V by 2 bases; bases with no gene match: 3. In germline, CDR1 is SGDLS, CDR2 YYNGEE. DNA for the CDR3: TGTGCCAGCAGCGTGGGACTAGCGGGGGGGCTTGAGCAGTACTTC. Translating it yields CASSVGLAGGLEQYF.

The J gene is TRBJ1-2, the V gene TRBV4-1; D gene ambiguous. This CDR3 is built from 14 residues. V was trimmed by 2 bases and J by 6 bases, leaving 13 bases between them. CDR1 and CDR2 (germline): MGHRA, YSYEKL. In DNA, the CDR3 is TGCGCCAGCAGCCAACCCATTGTAAGAGATGGCTACACCTTC. Translated, it gives CASSQPIVRDGYTF.

This chain joins TRBV5-1 and TRBJ2-5; tentative D call: TRBD1 (6 bases). Germline assignment: CDR1 SGHRS and CDR2 YFSETQ. Between the trimmed V and J ends, which lost 4 bases and 4 bases, there was a span of 20 bases. The CDR3 runs to 16 residues. The CDR3 here is CASSRGAGERGETQYF. The CDR3 coding sequence is TGCGCCAGCAGCCGGGGCGCAGGGGAGCGAGGAGAGACCCAGTACTTC.

The rearrangement links TRBV5-1 to TRBJ2-6; D possibly corresponds to TRBD1 (6 bases). The CDR3 contains 14 residues. Looked up from germline, CDR1 is SGHRS and CDR2 is YFSETQ. V was trimmed by 7 bases and J by 4 bases, leaving 12 bases between them. This CDR3 reads CASHRAAGANVLTF. CDR3 coding DNA: TGCGCCAGCCACAGGGCGGCGGGGGCCAACGTCCTGACTTTC.